This entry lists 14 T cell receptor beta chains sequenced from one sample in a study of T cells after yellow fever vaccination. Each CDR3 protein gets one entry after TCRdb re-called the 5' RACE reads with MiXCR. The sample holds some 240,000 distinct CDR3 sequences, approximately 3% seen once. Sequences were derived from CD4+ T cells sorted from PBMCs, sampled 10 days after the yellow fever booster vaccination. Receptor source: a man aged 18 to 35 who received the YFV17D yellow fever vaccine.

This clonotype came up a few times. The V call is TRBV29-1, the J call TRBJ2-1; D is possibly TRBD1 (5 bases). Trimming removed 3 bases from V and 2 bases from J, with 8 bases in between. The CDR3 loop spans 13 amino acids. Germline assignment: CDR1 SQVTM and CDR2 ANQGSEA. The CDR3 DNA reads TGCAGCGTTGAGGGGCAGACCTACAATGAGCAGTTCTTC. Protein product: CSVEGQTYNEQFF.

This clonotype turned up a few times. V is TRBV28 and J is TRBJ2-1, with TRBD2 as a possible D gene (6 bases). V lost 6 bases, J lost 9 bases, and 12 bases lay in between. The CDR3 runs to 12 residues. Germline V lookup: CDR1 MDHEN, CDR2 SYDVKM. CDR3: CASSRLTSEQFF. CDR3 nucleotide sequence: TGTGCCAGCAGCCGCCTGACTAGTGAGCAGTTCTTC. Drawing the rest from reference TRBV28 and TRBJ2-1, the complete variable domain is DVKVTQSSRYLVKRTGEKVFLECVQDMDHENMFWYRQDPGLGLRLIYFSYDVKMKEKGDIPEGYSVSREKKERFSLILESASTNQTSMYLCASSRLTSEQFFGPGTRLTVL.

This clonotype was recorded many times. The rearrangement links TRBV12-3 or TRBV12-4 to TRBJ1-4; perhaps TRBD1 as D (6 bases). Trimming shortened V by 6 bases and J by 8 bases, and 16 bases separated the two germline ends. This CDR3 is 14 amino acids long. CDR3 residues: CASSKTGLQEKLFF. Here the CDR3 DNA reads TGTGCCAGCAGCAAAACAGGGCTCCAAGAAAAACTGTTTTTT.

This clonotype was picked up many times. This chain uses TRBV7-9 with TRBJ2-7; 7 nucleotides align to TRBD1. V lost 5 bases, J lost 5 bases, and 12 bases stayed unmatched. The CDR3 runs to 15 residues. Germline V CDR1 and CDR2: SEHNR, FQNEAQ (reference sequence). CDR3 in amino acids: CASSHKQGMKNEQYF. CDR3 in DNA: TGTGCCAGCAGCCACAAACAGGGGATGAAAAACGAGCAGTACTTC.

This clonotype has at least ten counts. The chain has TRBV21-1 and TRBJ1-3. TRBV21-1 is marked as a pseudogene. The CDR3 sequence is 17 residues long. The CDR3, as DNA: TGTGCCAGCAGCAAAGGGCAGGGCCCTCCTGCCGGAAACACCATATATTTT. This sequence encodes CASSKGQGPPAGNTIYF.

In its sample, this clonotype was seen a few times. The chain couples TRBV15 to TRBJ2-7, with D perhaps assigned TRBD1 or TRBD2 (6 bases each). With 1 base removed from V and 0 bases from J, the gap between germline ends came to 13 bases. CDR1 is LNHNV and CDR2 is YYDKDF in the germline V gene (reference sequence). This CDR3 is built from 16 residues. CDR3 amino acids: CATSRAGGPSSYEQYF. DNA for the CDR3: TGTGCCACCAGCAGAGCTGGGGGGCCTAGCTCCTACGAGCAGTACTTC.

There are many counts of this clonotype. This rearrangement joins TRBV5-1 to TRBJ2-3, with a weak D call TRBD2 (5 bases). Germline CDR1 reads SGHRS; CDR2 reads YFSETQ. V dropped 5 bases and J dropped 2 bases, with 12 bases sitting between them. The CDR3 has 14 residues. The CDR3 protein is CASSQEVHTDTQYF. The CDR3 DNA reads TGCGCCAGCAGTCAGGAGGTTCACACAGATACGCAGTATTTT.

The V and J genes are TRBV18 and TRBJ2-6; 7 nucleotides line up with TRBD2. Germline CDR1 is KGHSH and CDR2 is LQKENI. CDR3 length: 16 residues. Trimming took 6 bases from V and 0 from J; bases not matched to a gene: 5. The CDR3, as DNA: TGTGCCAGCTCCGGGGGGACCCACTCTGGGGCCAACGTCCTGACTTTC. Translated: CASSGGTHSGANVLTF. Full variable domain (outside the CDR3, taken from reference TRBV18 and TRBJ2-6): NAGVMQNPRHLVRRRGQEARLRCSPMKGHSHVYWYRQLPEEGLKFMVYLQKENIIDESGMPKERFSAEFPKEGPSILRIQQVVRGDSAAYFCASSGGTHSGANVLTFGAGSRLTVL.

This clonotype was seen at least ten times. The V and J genes are TRBV7-6 and TRBJ2-3, with a possible D match to TRBD1 (6 bases). Germline V lookup: CDR1 SGHVS, CDR2 FNYEAQ. This CDR3 has 15 amino acids. Trimming cost V 5 bases and J 5 bases, with 17 bases left between them. The CDR3 DNA is TGTGCCAGCAGCCCCCAGGTGGCAGGGGTAGATACGCAGTATTTT. As protein: CASSPQVAGVDTQYF.

The CDR3 region is CASTTGGRETQYF. The CDR3, as DNA: TGTGCCAGCACCACAGGGGGTCGGGAGACCCAGTACTTC. V is TRBV12-3 or TRBV12-4 and J is TRBJ2-5, with 8 bases matching TRBD1. V shed 7 bases and J 5 bases; nucleotides not matched to a gene: 6. This CDR3 is built from 13 residues.

In its sample, this clonotype was seen many times. The V and J genes are TRBV7-3 and TRBJ2-1; tentatively, D is TRBD2 (7 bases). Germline V gene sequence: CDR1 SGHTA, CDR2 FQGTGA. V lost 5 bases to trimming and J lost 9 bases, with 20 bases between them. This CDR3 spans 15 amino acids. The CDR3 DNA reads TGTGCCAGCAGCCCCCGGCGGGGGCCAAGCGGTGAGCAGTTCTTC. It specifies CASSPRRGPSGEQFF.

This clonotype turned up a few times. The chain's CDR3 is CASRGKGRGSLSGNTIYF. The CDR3 DNA reads TGCGCCAGCAGGGGAAAGGGACGTGGATCCCTCTCTGGAAACACCATATATTTT. V usage is TRBV5-1 and J usage is TRBJ1-3; possibly TRBD1 for D (5 bases). The V end was cut by 5 bases, the J end by 0 bases, with 21 bases between. CDR3 length: 18 amino acids. Germline V gene data show CDR1 as SGHRS and CDR2 as YFSETQ.

This clonotype was seen ten or more times. The chain joins TRBV6-1 to TRBJ2-1; D may be TRBD1 (5 bases). The V gene's germline CDR1 is MNHNS and CDR2 SASEGT. Trimming stripped 7 bases from V and 7 bases from J, with 14 bases between. The CDR3 sequence is 13 residues long. CDR3 sequence (DNA): TGTGCCAGCAAGAATCCACCAGGGAATGAGCAGTTCTTC. Protein product: CASKNPPGNEQFF.

This clonotype occurred many times. This chain joins TRBV12-3 or TRBV12-4 and TRBJ1-2; TRBD1 might be the D (5 bases). Deletions cut 3 bases from V and 8 bases from J, with 13 bases between. The CDR3 sequence is 13 residues long. CDR3 in amino acids: CASSFWGGDGYTF. The CDR3 coding sequence is TGTGCCAGCAGTTTCTGGGGAGGGGACGGCTACACCTTC.